This T cell receptor beta chain derives from a study of shared clonotypes between healthy human individuals. Method: immunoSEQ multiplex PCR; TCRdb's copy keeps in-frame clones and lacks some. The data contain some 2,000,000 clones, nearly 97% of them singletons. Germline lookup yields CDR1 SNHLY and CDR2 FYNNEI. With 2 bases clipped from V and 2 bases from J, the junction kept 4 bases outside the gene matches. The CDR3 runs 15 residues. The sequence came from a man younger than 35 in good health. Material for sequencing was naive CD4+ T cells sorted from blood. Subset of the sample: CD45RA+ positively selected. The chain uses TRBV2 and TRBJ1-2; TRBD1 matches 8 bases. DNA for the CDR3: TGTGCCAGCAGTGAAACCCGGACAGGGAACTATGGCTACACCTTC. Protein sequence: CASSETRTGNYGYTF.